A selection of T cell receptor beta chains follows, all from one sample in a study of cytomegalovirus exposure and HLA in healthy donors. Only in-frame clones appear in the TCRdb table, and some are missing; sequencing was by immunoSEQ multiplex PCR. The data show 120,000 to 150,000 clones, with about 75% seen just once and under 0.8% held by the top ten. Sequenced input: PBMCs. Receptor source: a male donor in good health and CMV-seronegative. CDR3s include the opening cysteine and the closing phenylalanine or tryptophan. A D gene is named only where the DNA matches it firmly. The size of a clone is reported for some rows only, either as once, few or many, or as a class for expanded clones.

clone_size	v_call	d_call	j_call	cdr3_nt	cdr3_aa
NA	TRBV7-2	NA	TRBJ2-3	TGTGCCAGCACCCTCGGCACAGATACGCAGTATTTT	CASTLGTDTQYF
NA	TRBV5-5	NA	TRBJ1-1	TGTGCCAGCAGCTCAGGGGAGATGAACACTGAAGCTTTCTTT	CASSSGEMNTEAFF
few	TRBV13	TRBD1	TRBJ2-3	TGTGCCAGCAGCTTAGAGCCGTTCAGGGGGCTGAAAGATACGCAGTATTTT	CASSLEPFRGLKDTQYF
few	TRBV30	NA	TRBJ1-3	TGTGCCTGGAGTGGGTTGCAGGAACGCTCTGGAAACACCATATATTTT	CAWSGLQERSGNTIYF
NA	TRBV6-5	TRBD2	TRBJ2-5	TGTGCCAGCAGTATCAGCGGGGGGAGGCAAGAGACCCAGTACTTC	CASSISGGRQETQYF
NA	TRBV7-9	TRBD1	TRBJ1-4	TGTGCCAGCAGCTCAACCGGGACAGAGAATGAAAAACTGTTTTTT	CASSSTGTENEKLFF
NA	TRBV5-8	NA	TRBJ1-4	TGTGCCAGCAGCTTGGCCCGTGGACACCCAACTAATGAAAAACTGTTTTTT	CASSLARGHPTNEKLFF
NA	TRBV9	TRBD1	TRBJ1-2	TGTGCCAGCAGCGTAGACAGGGGGCCAAACTATGGCTACACCTTC	CASSVDRGPNYGYTF
NA	TRBV30	NA	TRBJ2-3	TGTGCCTGGGGCCGGGGCACAGATACGCAGTATTTT	CAWGRGTDTQYF
few	TRBV6-1	NA	TRBJ1-6	TGTGCCAGCAGTGAAGACCAGGACTATTCACCCCTCCACTTT	CASSEDQDYSPLHF
NA	TRBV7-9	NA	TRBJ2-7	TGTTCCAGCAGCTTTCGCGGGGGCGTGGAGGACGAGCAGTACTTC	CSSSFRGGVEDEQYF
NA	TRBV10-3	TRBD1	TRBJ1-3	TGTGCCATCAGCCGACAGGGGAGCGCTGGAAACACCATATATTTT	CAISRQGSAGNTIYF
few	TRBV7-2	TRBD2	TRBJ2-1	TGTGCCAGCAGCCTGGGGGGGGAGCAGTTCTTC	CASSLGGEQFF
NA	TRBV7-2	TRBD1	TRBJ1-6	TGTGCCAGCAGCTTGGCCCAGACAGGGGGTTATTCACCCCTCCACTTT	CASSLAQTGGYSPLHF
NA	TRBV7-8	NA	TRBJ1-2	TGTGCCAGCAGCGTTTACCGGGACTATGGCTACACCTTC	CASSVYRDYGYTF
NA	TRBV19	TRBD1	TRBJ2-5	TGTGCCAGTAGTCCCCGGGGACAGAGGAATCGGGAGACCCAGTACTTC	CASSPRGQRNRETQYF
NA	TRBV29-1	TRBD1	TRBJ1-2	TGCAGCGTTGCCCGGGACAGGGGGTATGGCTACACCTTC	CSVARDRGYGYTF
few	TRBV19	NA	TRBJ1-1	TGTGCCAGTAGTATCCCGACTATGAACACTGAAGCTTTCTTT	CASSIPTMNTEAFF
few	TRBV5-4	TRBD1	TRBJ1-2	TGTGCCAGCAGCTTTGGACAGGGTATTTCCTATGGCTACACCTTC	CASSFGQGISYGYTF
NA	TRBV6-5	TRBD1	TRBJ2-3	TGTGCCAGCAGTTACTCCGGGACAGGGGCAGATACGCAGTATTTT	CASSYSGTGADTQYF
once	TRBV18	NA	TRBJ2-2	TGTGCCAGCTCACCAAAACTTACCGGGGAGCTGTTTTTT	CASSPKLTGELFF
NA	TRBV14	TRBD2	TRBJ2-2	TGTGCCAGCAGCCCACATAGCGGGGGACCCACCGGGGAGCTGTTTTTT	CASSPHSGGPTGELFF
few	TRBV2	TRBD2	TRBJ2-3	TGTGCCAGCAGCCAAGGGACTAGCGAGCAGTATTTT	CASSQGTSEQYF
NA	TRBV18	NA	TRBJ1-1	TGTGCCAGCTCACCGTCCCAGGGCGCCACTGAAGCTTTCTTT	CASSPSQGATEAFF
NA	TRBV11-2	NA	TRBJ2-7	TGTGCCAGCAGCACTGACTTCTTTTCCTACGAGCAGTACTTC	CASSTDFFSYEQYF
NA	TRBV5-5	NA	TRBJ2-6	TGTGCCAGCAGCTTGGAGCCGGGGGTGGGTGGGGCCAACGTCCTGACTTTC	CASSLEPGVGGANVLTF
NA	TRBV5-1	TRBD1	TRBJ1-2	TGCGCCAGCAGCTTGGTTGGGACAGATTATGGCTACACCTTC	CASSLVGTDYGYTF
NA	TRBV11-3	TRBD1	TRBJ2-7	TGTGCCAGCAGCTTAGGCCCCAGACAGGGCGGGCGCTACGAGCAGTACTTC	CASSLGPRQGGRYEQYF
NA	TRBV23-1	TRBD1	TRBJ1-6	TGCGCCAGCAGTCACTCACCACAGGGGAGATGTTCACCCCTCCACTTT	CASSHSPQGRCSPLHF
NA	TRBV5-8	TRBD1	TRBJ1-5	TGTGCCAGCAGCTTTTTGGGGACAGGGTGGAATCAGCCCCAGCATTTT	CASSFLGTGWNQPQHF
NA	TRBV7-6	NA	TRBJ1-5	TGTGCCAGCAGCTTAGCTGGGACAAATAGCAATCAGCCCCAGCATTTT	CASSLAGTNSNQPQHF
NA	TRBV5-4	NA	TRBJ2-1	TGTGCCAGCAGCTTGAACCAGGGGAGCAATGAGCAGTTCTTC	CASSLNQGSNEQFF
NA	TRBV6-1	NA	TRBJ1-2	TGTGCCAGCAGTGAAGCCGGGTCGGCGGGGGGAAACTATGGCTACACCTTC	CASSEAGSAGGNYGYTF
NA	TRBV4-3	NA	TRBJ1-4	TGCGCCAGCAGCCAAGATCACGGTGGGGCAAATGAAAAACTGTTTTTT	CASSQDHGGANEKLFF
NA	TRBV2	NA	TRBJ2-7	TGTGCCAGCAGCACGATCGGCTCCTACGAGCAGTACTTC	CASSTIGSYEQYF
NA	TRBV6-6	NA	TRBJ2-6	TGTGCCAGCAGTTACGGTAGGGGAACTGGGGCCAACGTCCTGACTTTC	CASSYGRGTGANVLTF
NA	TRBV4-3	TRBD2	TRBJ2-5	TGCGCCAGCAGCCCCCGGACTAGCTCGAAGACCCAGTACTTC	CASSPRTSSKTQYF
NA	TRBV30	TRBD2	TRBJ2-5	TGTGCCTGGGAGTCCGGACTAGCGGGAGCTGGAGAGACCCAGTACTTC	CAWESGLAGAGETQYF
NA	TRBV11-2	TRBD1	TRBJ2-7	TGTGCCAGCAGCTGGGGAAGACAGGGGGCCTATTACGAGCAGTACTTC	CASSWGRQGAYYEQYF
NA	TRBV7-6	NA	TRBJ2-2	TGTGCCAGCAGCTTGTTCCAGGGCCGGGCCGCCGGGGAGCTGTTTTTT	CASSLFQGRAAGELFF
NA	TRBV6-1	TRBD1	TRBJ2-2	TGTGCCAGCAGCGCCGGGACAGGGTTCACCGGGGAGCTGTTTTTT	CASSAGTGFTGELFF
NA	TRBV7-3	TRBD2	TRBJ2-2	TGTGCCAGCAGTCGGACTAGCGGGGGGGGGAACACCGGGGAGCTGTTTTTT	CASSRTSGGGNTGELFF
few	TRBV9	NA	TRBJ1-3	TGTGCCAGCAGCCTATTACAGGGTCCTGGAAACACCATATATTTT	CASSLLQGPGNTIYF
NA	TRBV6-5	NA	TRBJ1-6	TGTGCCAGCGGAACAGGGAGCTCCTATAATTCACCCCTCCACTTT	CASGTGSSYNSPLHF
once	TRBV19	TRBD2	TRBJ2-7	TGTGCCAGTAGTCCGAGGACTAGCGGGAGTGCCTACGAGCAGTACTTC	CASSPRTSGSAYEQYF
NA	TRBV5-1	TRBD2	TRBJ2-3	TGCGCCAGCAGCTCACCTAGCGGGAGAGGACCAGATACGCAGTATTTT	CASSSPSGRGPDTQYF
NA	TRBV5-4	NA	TRBJ2-7	TGTGCCAGCAGCTTGCCAGGGGCCGGCACCTACGAGCAGTACTTC	CASSLPGAGTYEQYF
NA	TRBV5-1	TRBD1	TRBJ2-2	TGCGCCAGCAGCTCCGGGACAGGGTACACCTGGGAGCTGTTTTTT	CASSSGTGYTWELFF